This TCR beta chain was found in a study of T-cell reconstitution after alpha-beta-depleted transplantation in children. This clonotype was counted a few times. Preparation of the TCRbeta library was carried out with unique molecular identifiers. TCRdb recomputed calls from the PCR reads with MiXCR, one row per CDR3 protein. The table has around 450,000 distinct CDR3 sequences, more than 9% seen once. V was trimmed by 1 base and J by 0 bases, leaving 17 bases between them. Germline CDR1 reads DFQATT; CDR2 reads SNEGSKA (reference sequence). The CDR3 extends over 17 amino acids. V is TRBV20-1 and J is TRBJ2-3; possibly TRBD2 for D (5 bases). The starting material was PBMCs, obtained before TCRalphabeta/CD19-depleted stem cell transplant. The sequence was obtained from a child between 2 and 9 years old with inherited bone marrow failure, due to receive a stem cell transplant. The chain's CDR3 is CSARVLSDYSSTDTQYF. CDR3 sequence (DNA): TGCAGTGCTAGAGTTCTTAGCGACTACTCTAGCACAGATACGCAGTATTTT.